These 21 T cell receptor beta chains were sequenced from one sample in a study of T cells in localized non-small cell lung cancer (dated by TCRdb to 2018 to 2021). Libraries were made using the immunoSEQ multiplex PCR assay. TCRdb stores this immuneACCESS table with in-frame sequences only. Part of the clones is absent; in the studies checked, under half of the shortfall reflects unresolved V genes, and no reason is known for the rest. The sample table shows some 140,000 clones, and roughly 90% are seen once. Over 1.5% of the sample is in the top ten clones. Sequencing was performed on peripheral blood, taken before any cancer treatment. These receptors originate from a female donor of 60 years or more with stage I lung adenocarcinoma.

This rearrangement joins TRBV11-3 to TRBJ2-7; D call uncertain. The CDR3 consists of 13 residues. Germline CDR1 and CDR2: SGHNT and YENEEA. V lost 1 base, J lost 2 bases, and 6 bases lay in between. The chain's CDR3 is CASSLGPTYEQYF. DNA for the CDR3: TGTGCCAGCAGCTTAGGTCCTACCTACGAGCAGTACTTC.

The gene calls are TRBV2 and TRBJ1-5, with D tentatively TRBD1 (6 bases). This CDR3 has 13 amino acids. Trimming pared 6 bases from V and 1 base from J, leaving 7 bases between. The V gene's germline CDR1 is SNHLY and CDR2 FYNNEI. CDR3 DNA: TGTGCCAGCAGGACAGGAAGCAATCAGCCCCAGCATTTT. Protein sequence: CASRTGSNQPQHF.

The V gene is TRBV5-1, the J gene TRBJ1-2; weak D call: TRBD1 (5 bases). Trimming removed 4 bases from V and 5 bases from J, with 12 bases in between. Germline V lookup: CDR1 SGHRS, CDR2 YFSETQ. This CDR3 has 13 amino acids. CDR3 protein: CASSREGVYGYTF. In DNA, the CDR3 is TGCGCCAGCAGCCGCGAAGGGGTTTATGGCTACACCTTC.

The chain combines TRBV2 with TRBJ1-1; D might be TRBD1 (5 bases). The CDR3 contains 13 residues. Germline assignment: CDR1 SNHLY and CDR2 FYNNEI. Deletions cut 4 bases from V and 1 base from J, with 7 bases between. The CDR3 DNA reads as TGTGCCAGCAGTGGACAGTCGAACACTGAAGCTTTCTTT. As protein: CASSGQSNTEAFF.

The chain has TRBV20-1 and TRBJ2-1; D gene ambiguous. V lost 2 bases to trimming and J lost 7 bases, with 6 bases between them. This CDR3 spans 11 amino acids. In germline, CDR1 is DFQATT, CDR2 SNEGSKA (reference sequence). The chain's CDR3 is CSARMGNEQFF. The CDR3 coding sequence is TGCAGTGCTAGAATGGGTAATGAGCAGTTCTTC.

This sequence joins TRBV19 and TRBJ1-5; 7 bases map to TRBD1. Germline CDR1 LNHDA, CDR2 SQIVND (reference sequence). There are 15 residues in the CDR3. J lost 2 bases, V lost 7 bases, and 8 bases had no gene match. In nucleotides, the CDR3 is TGTGCCAGTAATCCAGACAGGGAGCGCAATCAGCCCCAGCATTTT. Its translation: CASNPDRERNQPQHF.

This rearrangement joins TRBV5-6 to TRBJ2-2, with D perhaps given as TRBD1 or TRBD2 (5 bases each). The V end lost 0 bases, the J end lost 5 bases, and 11 bases lay between the germline ends. Germline assignment: CDR1 SGHDT and CDR2 YYEEEE. The CDR3 totals 15 residues. CDR3 in amino acids: CASSLGDLSTGELFF. The CDR3 DNA reads as TGTGCCAGCAGCTTGGGGGACCTAAGTACCGGGGAGCTGTTTTTT.

The CDR3 spells CASSEPTGREQYF. The CDR3 DNA is TGTGCCAGCAGTGAACCCACAGGGCGCGAGCAGTACTTC. V and J are TRBV2 and TRBJ2-7; tentative D call: TRBD1 (6 bases). This CDR3 is 13 amino acids long. Germline CDR1 and CDR2: SNHLY and FYNNEI. V was trimmed by 2 bases and J by 6 bases, leaving 11 bases between them.

V and J are TRBV6-5 and TRBJ2-7; D unclear. The V end lost 0 bases, the J end lost 7 bases, and 7 bases lay between the germline ends. Germline CDR1 reads MNHEY; CDR2 reads SVGAGI. The CDR3 is 12 residues long. The CDR3 is CASSYSSGEQYF. CDR3 nucleotides: TGTGCCAGCAGTTACTCGTCCGGGGAGCAGTACTTC.

The chain combines TRBV4-2 with TRBJ1-2, with 7 positions matching TRBD1. The CDR3 sequence is 14 residues long. CDR1 is LGHNA and CDR2 is YNFKEQ in the germline V gene. V shed 2 bases and J 5 bases; nucleotides not matched to a gene: 5. For the CDR3, the DNA is TGTGCCAGCAGCCAACCTGGGACAGCATATGGCTACACCTTC. Amino acid sequence: CASSQPGTAYGYTF.

The CDR3 sequence is CASSRRTAPYNEQFF. The DNA of the CDR3 is TGTGCCAGTAGTAGACGGACAGCCCCCTACAATGAGCAGTTCTTC. This chain joins TRBV19 and TRBJ2-1; D might be TRBD1 (6 bases). V was pared by 4 bases and J by 2 bases, with 12 bases between. Germline lookup yields CDR1 LNHDA and CDR2 SQIVND (reference sequence). The CDR3 spans 15 residues.

The chain is built from TRBV5-1 and TRBJ1-4; no clear D gene. The CDR3 length is 15 residues. V was shortened by 5 bases and J by 5 bases, with 16 bases between the two germline ends. Germline assignment: CDR1 SGHRS and CDR2 YFSETQ. The CDR3 is CASSPMGGRNEKLFF. The CDR3 coding sequence is TGCGCCAGCAGTCCAATGGGAGGGAGAAATGAAAAACTGTTTTTT.

The chain carries TRBV7-7 and TRBJ2-1, with 13 nucleotides matching TRBD2. Germline CDR1 and CDR2: SSHAT and FNYEAQ (reference sequence). V lost 4 bases to trimming and J lost 8 bases; unmatched junction nucleotides: 8. The length of the CDR3 is 16 residues. CDR3 in amino acids: CASSYSLAGGRYEQFF. The CDR3 DNA reads TGTGCCAGCAGCTACTCACTAGCGGGAGGGAGGTATGAGCAGTTCTTC.

The CDR3 region is CASSLGGSPSYEQYF. As DNA, the CDR3 is TGCGCCAGCAGCCTAGGGGGCTCCCCCTCCTACGAGCAGTACTTC. The chain employs TRBV5-1 and TRBJ2-7; 7 bases line up with TRBD1. Germline V gives CDR1 SGHRS, CDR2 YFSETQ. After removal of 4 bases from V and 0 bases from J, the junction contained 7 bases not matched to a gene. CDR3 length equals 15 residues.

This clone was found once. J is TRBJ2-7 and V is TRBV28; a weak D match, TRBD2 (5 bases). The CDR3 runs 12 residues. Germline V gene data show CDR1 as MDHEN and CDR2 as SYDVKM. Trimming removed 7 bases at V and 1 base at J, with 8 bases between. CDR3 DNA sequence: TGTGCCAGCAATGAGGGATCCTACGAGCAGTACTTC. Protein product: CASNEGSYEQYF.

The rearrangement uses TRBV2 and TRBJ2-3; 10 bases fit TRBD2. Trimming cost V 6 bases and J 0 bases; bases outside gene matches: 9. CDR3 length equals 17 residues. Germline V gene sequence: CDR1 SNHLY, CDR2 FYNNEI. CDR3 nucleotides: TGTGCCAGCAGATCAAATCTAGCGGGAGCTAGCACAGATACGCAGTATTTT. It codes for CASRSNLAGASTDTQYF.

The chain joins TRBV2 to TRBJ2-3, with D perhaps being TRBD1 or TRBD2 (6 bases each). CDR1 and CDR2 (germline): SNHLY, FYNNEI. Trimming cost V 1 base and J 0 bases, with 20 bases left between them. The CDR3 has 19 amino acids. Written as DNA, the CDR3 is TGTGCCAGCAGTGAAGGGTGGGGGGCGAGCGCGGATAGCACAGATACGCAGTATTTT. Protein product: CASSEGWGASADSTDTQYF.

The J gene is TRBJ2-5, the V gene TRBV28; D gene unclear. Trimming removed 5 bases from V and 7 bases from J, with 17 bases in between. This CDR3 contains 14 residues. Germline loops: CDR1 MDHEN, CDR2 SYDVKM. The CDR3 here is CASSPGGTVGTQYF. CDR3 sequence (DNA): TGTGCCAGCAGTCCGGGCGGTACCGTCGGGACCCAGTACTTC. The full variable domain, its missing parts supplied by reference TRBV28 and TRBJ2-5, is DVKVTQSSRYLVKRTGEKVFLECVQDMDHENMFWYRQDPGLGLRLIYFSYDVKMKEKGDIPEGYSVSREKKERFSLILESASTNQTSMYLCASSPGGTVGTQYFGPGTRLLVL.

The chain combines TRBV5-4 with TRBJ2-7; D tentatively reads TRBD1 or TRBD2 (5 bases each). Deletions cut 4 bases from V and 9 bases from J, with 20 bases between. Germline CDR1 SGHNT, CDR2 YYREEE (reference sequence). There are 14 residues in the CDR3. CDR3 loop: CASSPNGDPTRQYF. Here the CDR3 DNA reads TGTGCCAGCAGCCCTAACGGGGACCCTACTCGGCAGTACTTC. The full variable domain, with the rest looked up from reference TRBV5-4 and TRBJ2-7, is ETGVTQSPTHLIKTRGQQVTLRCSSQSGHNTVSWYQQALGQGPQFIFQYYREEENGRGNFPPRFSGLQFPNYSSELNVNALELDDSALYLCASSPNGDPTRQYFGPGTRLTVT.

The chain links TRBV5-6 to TRBJ1-3; weak D call: TRBD1 (5 bases). Deletions cut 7 bases from V and 6 bases from J, with 5 bases between. CDR3 length: 10 amino acids. The germline V gene encodes CDR1 SGHDT and CDR2 YYEEEE. The DNA for the CDR3 is TGTGCCAGCGGGGCAAACACCATATATTTT. Translation: CASGANTIYF.

This clone occurred a few times. CDR3 coding DNA: TGTGCCAGCAGCTTTGGACGCGGAACCGGGGAGCTGTTTTTT. It translates to CASSFGRGTGELFF. This sequence joins TRBV7-3 and TRBJ2-2; D is uncertain. This CDR3 is 14 amino acids long. Trimming stripped 3 bases from V and 5 bases from J, with 10 bases between. CDR1 is SGHTA, CDR2 FQGTGA, per germline.